Listed below are T cell receptor beta chains from one sample, sequenced in a study of blood T cell repertoires in COVID-19. Repertoires were generated with immunoSEQ multiplex PCR, while TCRdb's copy carries only in-frame clones and drops some. Seen here are some 200,000 clones, around 88% observed once, and the top ten hold 1.5%. Sequenced sample: peripheral blood. These receptors originate from a man between 18 and 35 years old with active or convalescent COVID-19. CDR3s include the opening cysteine and the closing phenylalanine or tryptophan. Each record gives: clone size, D gene, J gene, V gene, CDR3 protein, CDR3 DNA. D genes are given only for firm matches. Some rows have no size entry. The others give once, few or many, or a class for an expanded clone.

- - TRBJ1-1 TRBV13 CASSFLSGGRNTEAFF TGTGCCAGCAGCTTCCTCAGCGGGGGGAGGAACACTGAAGCTTTCTTT
- - TRBJ2-7 TRBV10-1 CASSAGRVGYEQYF TGCGCCAGCAGTGCAGGCAGGGTAGGGTACGAGCAGTACTTC
- - TRBJ1-2 TRBV19 CASSHGGGREDYGYTF TGTGCCAGTAGCCATGGCGGCGGCAGGGAGGACTATGGCTACACCTTC
- TRBD2 TRBJ2-7 TRBV6-5 CASSSPGAGGPSEQYF TGTGCCAGCAGTTCGCCCGGAGCGGGAGGGCCGTCCGAGCAGTACTTC
- - TRBJ2-2 TRBV2 CASSVMEVVAGTGELFF TGTGCCAGCAGTGTGATGGAAGTGGTCGCGGGAACCGGGGAGCTGTTTTTT
- TRBD1 TRBJ1-6 TRBV30 CAWSATGGRSPLHF TGTGCCTGGAGCGCGACAGGGGGCAGGTCACCCCTCCACTTT
once - TRBJ2-1 TRBV7-6 CASTVTSVSGYNEQFF TGTGCCAGCACCGTTACCAGCGTCTCCGGCTACAATGAGCAGTTCTTC
once TRBD2 TRBJ2-5 TRBV6-1 CASSEAGGSGSGETQYF TGTGCCAGCAGTGAAGCGGGGGGTAGCGGGAGTGGGGAGACCCAGTACTTC
- TRBD2 TRBJ2-7 TRBV7-9 CASSLAGTSYEQYF TGTGCCAGCAGCTTGGCCGGGACTAGCTACGAGCAGTACTTC
- - TRBJ2-5 TRBV15 CATSRLSNSGETQYF TGTGCCACCAGCAGGCTCAGTAATTCTGGAGAGACCCAGTACTTC
- TRBD1 TRBJ1-2 TRBV5-4 CASSWTGGYGYTF TGTGCCAGCAGTTGGACAGGGGGCTATGGCTACACCTTC
- - TRBJ1-6 TRBV19 CASSMERGQRNNSPLHF TGTGCCAGTAGTATGGAGCGAGGACAGAGGAATAATTCACCCCTCCACTTT
- - TRBJ2-5 TRBV11-3 CASSLGLQETQYF TGTGCCAGCAGCCTGGGGCTACAAGAGACCCAGTACTTC
- TRBD2 TRBJ2-7 TRBV27 CASGWFSGRSYEQYF TGTGCCAGCGGGTGGTTTAGCGGGAGGTCTTACGAGCAGTACTTC
- - TRBJ1-1 TRBV25-1 CASSESRGMNTEAFF TGTGCCAGCAGTGAATCCCGGGGAATGAACACTGAAGCTTTCTTT
- TRBD1 TRBJ1-6 TRBV7-9 CASSVGQGGYSPLHF TGTGCCAGCAGCGTTGGACAGGGAGGATATTCACCCCTCCACTTT
- - TRBJ2-1 TRBV11-2 CASSLASGGVGNEQFF TGTGCCAGCAGCTTAGCCTCTGGGGGCGTAGGGAATGAGCAGTTCTTC